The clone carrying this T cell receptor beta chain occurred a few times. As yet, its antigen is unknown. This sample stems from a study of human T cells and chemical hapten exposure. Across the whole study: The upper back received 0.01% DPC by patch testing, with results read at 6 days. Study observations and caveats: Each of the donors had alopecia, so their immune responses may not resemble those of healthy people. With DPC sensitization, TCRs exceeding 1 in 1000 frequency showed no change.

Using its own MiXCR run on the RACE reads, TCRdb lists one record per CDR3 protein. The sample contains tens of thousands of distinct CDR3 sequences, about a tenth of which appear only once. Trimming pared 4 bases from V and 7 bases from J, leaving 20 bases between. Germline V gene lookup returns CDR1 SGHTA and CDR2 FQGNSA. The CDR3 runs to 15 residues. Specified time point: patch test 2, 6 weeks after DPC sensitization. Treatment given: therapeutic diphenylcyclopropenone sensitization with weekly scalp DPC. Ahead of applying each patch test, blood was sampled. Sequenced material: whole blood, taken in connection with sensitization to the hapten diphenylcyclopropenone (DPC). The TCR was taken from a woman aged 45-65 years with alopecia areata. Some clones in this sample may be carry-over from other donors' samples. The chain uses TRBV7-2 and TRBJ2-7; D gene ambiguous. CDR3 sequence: CASSSIPAPTSEQYF. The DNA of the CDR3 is TGTGCCAGCAGCTCCATTCCGGCCCCAACGAGTGAGCAGTACTTC.